The present entry profiles one TCR beta chain with its context. The target antigen is unknown. The sample comes from a study of graft-versus-host responses after intestinal transplantation. The overall study: Once they had received anti-thymocyte globulin induction, all recipients took tacrolimus and steroids for approximately 3 years.

Generated by immunoSEQ multiplex PCR, the TCRdb table keeps only in-frame clones and is missing some. The data contain 7,000 to 8,500 clones, 80% to 95% of them singletons. V shed 5 bases and J 3 bases; nucleotides not matched to a gene: 12. From germline, CDR1 is SEHNR and CDR2 FQNEAQ (reference sequence). This CDR3 spans 17 amino acids. Whole-study results and caveats: Recipient marrow contained GvH clones, some of which appeared first in ileum or blood.

Sample: PBMCs, taken 30 to 32 days after intestinal transplant. V is TRBV7-9 and J is TRBJ2-5; TRBD2 matches at 10 bases. The receptor was isolated from a human patient who received an intestinal transplant, so some T cells may come from the graft donor. The chain's CDR3 is CASSLISSGLAEETQYF. The CDR3 bases are TGTGCCAGCAGCCTAATAAGTTCAGGACTAGCGGAAGAGACCCAGTACTTC.